The sequence of this T cell receptor (beta chain) was determined in a study of T-cell memory formation after mild COVID-19. This clonotype was counted ten times or more. Its specificity is not known. 5'RACE primed from the constant segment yielded TCR alpha and TCR beta cDNA libraries bearing sample barcodes and UMIs. Each CDR3 protein is one row after TCRdb ran MiXCR on the 5' RACE reads. The table records about 200,000 distinct CDR3 sequences, just over 9.5% of them present only once. Notes on the study in general: The finding that pre-infection memory included some responding clones suggested that cross-reactive memory joined.

V lost 4 bases, J lost 5 bases, and 19 bases lay in between. CDR1 and CDR2 (germline): SGHRS, YFSETQ. The CDR3 runs to 15 residues. The clonotype comes from a man aged 18 to 29 who had mild COVID-19 (a few samples of this study predate the infection). Cell type and time point are not known. Sequencing was performed on PBMCs or a T cell subset sorted from them (not recorded which). The rearrangement links TRBV5-1 to TRBJ2-7; D is perhaps TRBD1 or TRBD2 (5 bases each). In DNA form, the CDR3 reads TGCGCCAGCAGCCCCGGAGGTGGGGCATGGGACGAGCAGTACGTC. It yields the protein CASSPGGGAWDEQYV.